The entry below gives a single TCR beta chain sequence along with its context. Its antigen is not known. TCRdb re-derived calls from the 5' RACE reads in MiXCR, one entry per CDR3 protein. The table lists fewer than 650,000 distinct CDR3 sequences, about 22% of them singletons. This record belongs to a study of T-cell memory formation after mild COVID-19. Study-wide results and caveats: CD4+ clones that contracted lay mainly in CM and EM; CD8+ ones lay in EMRA. Pre-infection memory held some responding clones, suggesting pre-existing cross-reactive T cells responded.

The CDR3 has 14 residues. Germline-derived CDR1 and CDR2 are SGHRS and YFSETQ. The trim removed 7 bases at V and 6 bases at J, leaving 9 bases unmatched. V usage is TRBV5-1 and J usage is TRBJ2-5; 10 bases fit TRBD1. The TCR comes from an adult woman who had mild COVID-19 (a few samples of this study predate the infection). Cell type and time point are not known. The sequencing input was PBMCs or a T cell subset sorted from them (not recorded which). CDR3 sequence reads: CASQDPGQGQTQYF. The CDR3 DNA reads TGCGCCAGCCAAGATCCGGGACAGGGGCAGACCCAGTACTTC.